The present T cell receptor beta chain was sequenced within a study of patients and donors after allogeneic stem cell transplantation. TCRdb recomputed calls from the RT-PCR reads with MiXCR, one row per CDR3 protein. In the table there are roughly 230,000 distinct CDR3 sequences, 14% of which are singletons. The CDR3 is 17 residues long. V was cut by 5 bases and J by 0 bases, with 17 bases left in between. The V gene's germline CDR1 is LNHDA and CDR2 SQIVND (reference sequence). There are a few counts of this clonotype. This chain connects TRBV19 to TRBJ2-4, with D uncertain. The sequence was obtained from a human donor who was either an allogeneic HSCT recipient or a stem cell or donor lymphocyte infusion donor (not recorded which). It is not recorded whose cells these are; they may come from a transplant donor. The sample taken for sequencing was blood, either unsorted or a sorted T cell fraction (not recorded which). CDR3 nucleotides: TGTGCCAGTAGTCCAGAGACCGGACGTCTAGCCAAAAACATTCAGTACTTC. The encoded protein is CASSPETGRLAKNIQYF.